One sample yielded the 10 T cell receptor beta chains listed below, sequenced in a study of shared clonotypes between healthy human individuals. Sequencing was performed with immunoSEQ multiplex PCR; in TCRdb, only in-frame clones are kept and a portion is missing. The sample records about 980,000 clones, around three quarters being singletons. Sample: memory CD4+ T cells sorted from blood. Subset defined: CD45RA-negative fraction. Every receptor here comes from a man aged 18-30 years in good health.

This chain connects TRBV7-9 to TRBJ2-6, with 7 bases matching TRBD1. The V gene end was trimmed by 1 base and the J gene end by 2 bases; junction bases not matched to a gene: 5. From germline, CDR1 is SEHNR and CDR2 FQNEAQ (reference sequence). The CDR3 totals 17 residues. CDR3 amino acids: CASSLGTGPPGANVLTF. CDR3 nucleotide sequence: TGTGCCAGCAGCTTAGGGACAGGACCACCTGGGGCCAACGTCCTGACTTTC.

CDR3 sequence reads: CASSGTSGGDKYNEQFF. The CDR3 region has the DNA TGTGCCAGCTCCGGGACTAGCGGGGGGGATAAATACAATGAGCAGTTCTTC. The chain has TRBV4-2 and TRBJ2-1, with 16 nucleotides matching TRBD2. The V gene end was trimmed by 8 bases and the J gene end by 4 bases; junction bases not matched to a gene: 8. Germline V gene lookup returns CDR1 LGHNA and CDR2 YNFKEQ. This CDR3 is 17 amino acids long.

CDR3 in amino acids: CASSAGILGNEQFF. The CDR3 nucleotides are TGTGCCAGCAGCGCCGGGATTCTGGGGAATGAGCAGTTCTTC. This chain connects TRBV6-6 to TRBJ2-1; weak D call: TRBD2 (5 bases). Germline lookup yields CDR1 MNHNY and CDR2 SVGAGI (reference sequence). Trimming removed 6 bases at V and 7 bases at J, with 16 bases between. This CDR3 contains 14 residues.

V usage is TRBV28 and J usage is TRBJ2-3; 9 nucleotides agree with TRBD1. The CDR3 covers 16 residues. The germline CDR1 and CDR2 sequences are MDHEN and SYDVKM. J gave up 6 bases and V 7 bases, and 14 bases lay outside the gene matches. For the CDR3, the DNA is TGTGCCAGCATTCCGGGACAGGGTAATTTGGCGGATACGCAGTATTTT. Translating it yields CASIPGQGNLADTQYF.

In its sample, this clone was seen a few times. The V gene is TRBV6-5, the J gene TRBJ2-1; 7 positions agree with TRBD2. Per germline, CDR1 MNHEY and CDR2 SVGAGI. The CDR3 sequence is 15 residues long. Losses at the gene ends were 6 bases for V and 0 bases for J; bases not matched to a gene: 5. This CDR3 is CASSLASGSYNEQFF. CDR3 coding DNA: TGTGCCAGCAGCTTGGCTAGCGGCTCCTACAATGAGCAGTTCTTC.

The V and J genes are TRBV4-3 and TRBJ2-7; TRBD1 is a possible D gene (6 bases). Trimming removed 4 bases at V and 0 bases at J, with 7 bases between. CDR1 is LGHNA and CDR2 is YSLEER in the germline V gene. This CDR3 contains 13 residues. DNA for the CDR3: TGCGCCAGCAGCCGGGGGCCCTCCTACGAGCAGTACTTC. Translation: CASSRGPSYEQYF.

With respect to this clone: Since a much larger clone is just one base distant, this may be a read error. V usage is TRBV6-1 and J usage is TRBJ2-3, with 8 bases fitting TRBD2. CDR1 is MNHNS, CDR2 SASEGT, per germline. The CDR3 contains 14 residues. V shed 5 bases and J 1 base; nucleotides not matched to a gene: 2. CDR3 region: CASSPTSGTDTQYF. DNA for the CDR3: TGTGCCAGCAGTCCGACTAGCGGCACAGATACGCAGTATTTT.

The chain uses TRBV15 and TRBJ2-5; possible D gene TRBD1, 5 bases. Germline V gene lookup returns CDR1 LNHNV and CDR2 YYDKDF (reference sequence). Trimming removed 1 base at V and 1 base at J, with 10 bases between. The length of the CDR3 is 15 residues. The CDR3 nucleotides are TGTGCCACCAGCAGAGCTACAGGTCCCCAAGAGACCCAGTACTTC. Translated: CATSRATGPQETQYF. Supplemented by reference TRBV15 and TRBJ2-5, the full variable domain reads DAMVIQNPRYQVTQFGKPVTLSCSQTLNHNVMYWYQQKSSQAPKLLFHYYDKDFNNEADTPDNFQSRRPNTSFCFLDIRSPGLGDTAMYLCATSRATGPQETQYFGPGTRLLVL.

This rearrangement joins TRBV6-4 to TRBJ1-4, with 10 bases aligning to TRBD1. Losses at the gene ends were 6 bases for V and 7 bases for J; bases not matched to a gene: 14. Germline V gives CDR1 MRHNA, CDR2 SNTAGT. The CDR3 has 17 amino acids. The DNA of the CDR3 is TGTGCCAGCAGCGACGGTTTAGGGACAGGGGTGAGTGAAAAACTGTTTTTT. Translated: CASSDGLGTGVSEKLFF.

The V and J genes are TRBV30 and TRBJ2-7; D unresolved. Germline V gene lookup returns CDR1 GTSNPN and CDR2 SVGIG (reference sequence). V was shortened by 4 bases and J by 4 bases, with 8 bases between the two germline ends. The CDR3 is made up of 11 amino acids. The CDR3 DNA sequence: TGTGCCTGGACAGACGAGTACGAGCAGTACTTC. Amino acid sequence: CAWTDEYEQYF.